The clone carrying this TCR beta chain was found a few times. The antigen remains undetermined. Enrolled hyperthyroidism patients had a new diagnosis, a duration under 2 months, and an age of 18 to 65. Orbital computed tomography, thyroid ultrasound, TRAb, serum thyroxine and clinical symptoms formed the basis of diagnosis. Researchers took RNA transcripts and amplified TCR beta CDR3 regions from them. After a first-round RT-PCR with HTBI primers, a second-round multiplex PCR was run. TCRdb ran MiXCR on the multiplex PCR reads and lists one entry per CDR3 protein. Of around 1.1 million distinct CDR3 sequences in the sample, about 38% were seen once. From germline, CDR1 is MNHEY and CDR2 SMNVEV (reference sequence). This CDR3 is 17 amino acids long. After removal of 5 bases from V and 2 bases from J, the junction contained 14 bases not matched to a gene. This sample was included in a study of Graves' ophthalmopathy and Graves' hyperthyroidism. Study at large: Over 18 months of follow-up, stable hyperthyroidism required that no ophthalmopathy appear. The study, taken as a whole, reports: Thyroid clonotypes that were expanded above 0.001 frequency mostly also appeared in blood.

Sequencing was carried out using peripheral blood or thyroid tissue (not recorded which). The receptor's source is an adult man with Graves' hyperthyroidism. V usage is TRBV27 and J usage is TRBJ2-7; 8 bases are shared with TRBD1. Written as DNA, the CDR3 is TGTGCCAGCAGTCGGCAGGGGGCTGGGGTACGTCCCTACGAGCAGTACTTC. Translating it yields CASSRQGAGVRPYEQYF.